This T cell receptor (beta chain) was identified during a study of blood T cell repertoires in COVID-19. The CDR3 runs 17 residues. The ends lost 3 bases at V and 4 bases at J; junction bases unmatched: 7. Per the germline V gene, CDR1 is KGHDR and CDR2 is SFDVKD. Per the original data handling: Amplified reference gene primers provided the basis for estimating nucleated cell counts. The method was immunoSEQ multiplex PCR; TCRdb's version includes in-frame clones alone and lacks a portion of them. The DNA gave D and trimming, while V, J and clone size come from that table. In the table there are tens of thousands of clones, 85% of which are singletons.

The rearrangement joins TRBV24-1 to TRBJ1-5; 11 bases map to TRBD1. Sequenced sample: peripheral blood. This sequence originates from a man aged 55 to 70 with acute or convalescent COVID-19. CDR3 DNA sequence: TGTGCCACCAGTGATCCTCTGGGGACAGGGGGAAATCAGCCCCAGCATTTT. Protein product: CATSDPLGTGGNQPQHF.